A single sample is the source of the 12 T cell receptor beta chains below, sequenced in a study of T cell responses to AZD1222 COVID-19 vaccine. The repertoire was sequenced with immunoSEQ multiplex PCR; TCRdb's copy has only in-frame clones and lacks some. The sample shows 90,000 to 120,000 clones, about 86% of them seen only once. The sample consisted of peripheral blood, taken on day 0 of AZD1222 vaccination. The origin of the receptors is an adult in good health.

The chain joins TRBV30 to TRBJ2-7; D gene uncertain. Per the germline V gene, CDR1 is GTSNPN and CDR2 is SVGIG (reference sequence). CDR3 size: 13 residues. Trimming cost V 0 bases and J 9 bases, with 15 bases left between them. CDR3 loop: CAWSVRGDGVQYF. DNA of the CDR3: TGTGCCTGGAGTGTACGTGGGGATGGCGTGCAGTACTTC.

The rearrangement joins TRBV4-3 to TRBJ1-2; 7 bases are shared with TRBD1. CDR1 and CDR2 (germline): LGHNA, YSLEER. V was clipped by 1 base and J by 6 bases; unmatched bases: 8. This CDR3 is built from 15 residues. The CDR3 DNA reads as TGCGCCAGCAGCCAAGTAGGGAACAGGGGTCATGGCTACACCTTC. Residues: CASSQVGNRGHGYTF.

The CDR3 DNA reads TGTGCCAGCAGCTTGGGGGGGAGCAATCAGCCCCAGCATTTT. This sequence encodes CASSLGGSNQPQHF. The chain carries TRBV5-4 and TRBJ1-5, with D perhaps TRBD1 (5 bases). V lost 0 bases and J lost 1, with 5 bases in between. The CDR3 totals 14 residues. The germline CDR1 and CDR2 sequences are SGHNT and YYREEE (reference sequence).

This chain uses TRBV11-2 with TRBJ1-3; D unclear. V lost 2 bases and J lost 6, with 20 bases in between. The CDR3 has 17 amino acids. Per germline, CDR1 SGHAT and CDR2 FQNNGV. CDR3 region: CASSLWLGTGRVNTIYF. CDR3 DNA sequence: TGTGCCAGCAGCTTATGGTTGGGTACTGGCCGCGTAAACACCATATATTTT. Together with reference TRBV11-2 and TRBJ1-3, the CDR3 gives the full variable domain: EAGVAQSPRYKIIEKRQSVAFWCNPISGHATLYWYQQILGQGPKLLIQFQNNGVVDDSQLPKDRFSAERLKGVDSTLKIQPAKLEDSAVYLCASSLWLGTGRVNTIYFGEGSWLTVV.

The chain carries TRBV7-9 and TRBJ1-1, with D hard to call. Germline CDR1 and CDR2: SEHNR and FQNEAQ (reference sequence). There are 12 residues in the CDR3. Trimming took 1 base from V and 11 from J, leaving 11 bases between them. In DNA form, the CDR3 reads TGTGCCAGCAGCTTAGAACCAGGCCGGGCTTTCTTT. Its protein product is CASSLEPGRAFF.

Here the CDR3 DNA reads TGTGCCAGTAGTAGCCTCCTGGGGGTTGGGTCACCCCTCCACTTT. It specifies CASSSLLGVGSPLHF. The gene calls are TRBV19 and TRBJ1-6, with D possibly being TRBD1 (5 bases). This CDR3 is 15 amino acids long. Trimming cost V 4 bases and J 10 bases, with 17 bases left between them. Germline V lookup: CDR1 LNHDA, CDR2 SQIVND (reference sequence). Based on the CDR3 plus reference TRBV19 and TRBJ1-6, the full variable domain is DGGITQSPKYLFRKEGQNVTLSCEQNLNHDAMYWYRQDPGQGLRLIYYSQIVNDFQKGDIAEGYSVSREKKESFPLTVTSAQKNPTAFYLCASSSLLGVGSPLHFGNGTRLTVT.

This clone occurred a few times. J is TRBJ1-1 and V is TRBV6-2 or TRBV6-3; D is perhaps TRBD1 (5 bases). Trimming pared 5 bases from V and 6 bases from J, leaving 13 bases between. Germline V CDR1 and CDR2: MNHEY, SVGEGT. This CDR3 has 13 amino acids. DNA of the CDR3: TGTGCCAGCAGTACTCAGAGGGGCGCTGAAGCTTTCTTT. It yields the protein CASSTQRGAEAFF.

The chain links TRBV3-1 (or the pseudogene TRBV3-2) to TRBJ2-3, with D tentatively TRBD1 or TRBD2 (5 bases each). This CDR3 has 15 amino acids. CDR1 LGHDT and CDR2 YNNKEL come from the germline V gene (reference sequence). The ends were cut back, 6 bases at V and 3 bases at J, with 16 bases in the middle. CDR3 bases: TGTGCCAGCAGGGCCCGAGGGGCTGGGACAGATACGCAGTATTTT. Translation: CASRARGAGTDTQYF.

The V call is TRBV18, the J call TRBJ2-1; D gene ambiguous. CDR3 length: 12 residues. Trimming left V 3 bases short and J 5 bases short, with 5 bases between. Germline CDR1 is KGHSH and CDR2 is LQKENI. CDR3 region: CASSPSHNEQFF. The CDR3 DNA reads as TGTGCCAGCTCACCCTCACACAATGAGCAGTTCTTC.

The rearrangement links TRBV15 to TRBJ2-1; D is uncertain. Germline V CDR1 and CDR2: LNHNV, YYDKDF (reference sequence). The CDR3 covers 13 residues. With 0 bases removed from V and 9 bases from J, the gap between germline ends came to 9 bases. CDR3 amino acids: CATSRDRSFEQFF. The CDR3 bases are TGTGCCACCAGCAGAGATCGGAGCTTTGAGCAGTTCTTC.

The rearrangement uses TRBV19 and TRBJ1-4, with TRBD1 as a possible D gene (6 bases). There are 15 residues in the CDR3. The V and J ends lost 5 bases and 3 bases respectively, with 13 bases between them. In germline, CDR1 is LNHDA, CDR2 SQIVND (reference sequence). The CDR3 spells CASSLLTGANEKLFF. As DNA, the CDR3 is TGTGCCAGTAGTCTCCTGACAGGCGCTAATGAAAAACTGTTTTTT.

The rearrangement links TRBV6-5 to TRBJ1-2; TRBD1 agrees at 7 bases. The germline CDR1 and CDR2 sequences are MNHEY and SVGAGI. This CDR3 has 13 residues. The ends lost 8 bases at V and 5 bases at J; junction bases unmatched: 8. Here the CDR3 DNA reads TGTGCCAGCCTACCGGGACAGTCGTATGGCTACACCTTC. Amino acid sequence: CASLPGQSYGYTF.